The 26 T cell receptor beta chains below were found in one sample sequenced in a study of blood T cell repertoires in COVID-19. Repertoires were generated with immunoSEQ multiplex PCR, while TCRdb's copy carries only in-frame clones and drops some. Of roughly 250,000 clones in the sample, around 89% were seen once. Sequencing was carried out using peripheral blood. The source of these receptors is a woman in her thirties or forties who had recovered from COVID-19.

V and J are TRBV13 and TRBJ1-1, with D hard to call. The V gene's germline CDR1 is PRHDT and CDR2 FYEKMQ (reference sequence). The ends were cut back, 0 bases at V and 0 bases at J, with 5 bases in the middle. The length of the CDR3 is 14 residues. CDR3 sequence: CASSLGRLNTEAFF. DNA of the CDR3: TGTGCCAGCAGCTTAGGGCGGCTGAACACTGAAGCTTTCTTT.

This clone appeared a few times. This chain joins TRBV19 and TRBJ1-1; D is unresolved. V was clipped by 1 base and J by 6 bases, with 12 bases between them. The CDR3 sequence is 14 residues long. Germline-derived CDR1 and CDR2 are LNHDA and SQIVND (reference sequence). Here the CDR3 reads CASSIAAAVAEAFF. CDR3 nucleotides: TGTGCCAGTAGTATAGCGGCGGCCGTCGCTGAAGCTTTCTTT.

V and J are TRBV6-5 and TRBJ1-2; D gene uncertain. The CDR3 totals 15 residues. The germline V and J ends were trimmed by 6 bases and 0 bases, with 14 bases remaining between them. Germline assignment: CDR1 MNHEY and CDR2 SVGAGI. This chain's CDR3 is CASRTPGGTNYGYTF. The CDR3 bases are TGTGCCAGCAGGACCCCTGGAGGAACTAACTATGGCTACACCTTC.

Notes on this clone: One end of the junction varies from germline; a read error may be responsible. The V call is TRBV7-8, the J call TRBJ2-1; 7 nucleotides agree with TRBD2. CDR1 and CDR2 from the germline V gene are SGHVS and FQNEAQ. The CDR3 contains 16 residues. The CDR3 DNA follows: TGTGCCAGCAGTTACAGCCGGGACTACGCCTACAATGCGCAGTTCTTC. It translates to CASSYSRDYAYNAQFF.

This chain uses TRBV5-6 with TRBJ1-2; D call uncertain. The CDR3 consists of 13 residues. CDR1 is SGHDT, CDR2 YYEEEE, per germline. The V end was cut by 2 bases, the J end by 1 base, with 6 bases between. The CDR3 protein is CASSLFGNYGYTF. CDR3 sequence (DNA): TGTGCCAGCAGCTTATTCGGTAACTATGGCTACACCTTC.

The chain carries TRBV6-6 and TRBJ1-1, with a tentative D call TRBD1 (6 bases). The V end lost 0 bases, the J end lost 1 base, and 9 bases lay between the germline ends. Germline CDR1 is MNHNY and CDR2 is SVGAGI (reference sequence). This CDR3 spans 15 amino acids. CDR3 sequence (DNA): TGTGCCAGCAGTTACTCCGGGGACACGAACACTGAAGCTTTCTTT. This gives the protein CASSYSGDTNTEAFF.

This clone has a single count. The chain has TRBV27 and TRBJ2-1; no reliable D call. This CDR3 contains 15 residues. Germline CDR1 reads MNHEY; CDR2 reads SMNVEV (reference sequence). V was trimmed by 5 bases and J by 4 bases, leaving 15 bases between them. CDR3 residues: CASSPYRSPYNEQFF. DNA for the CDR3: TGTGCCAGCAGTCCCTACAGATCTCCTTACAATGAGCAGTTCTTC.

The chain has TRBV4-1 and TRBJ1-5; TRBD1 matches 9 bases. Trimming cost V 10 bases and J 0 bases; bases outside gene matches: 16. Germline V gene lookup returns CDR1 MGHRA and CDR2 YSYEKL. CDR3 length: 18 residues. The CDR3: CAIPPPADRGCSNQPQHF. CDR3 bases: TGCGCCATACCGCCCCCGGCGGACAGGGGTTGTAGCAATCAGCCCCAGCATTTT.

V and J are TRBV7-2 and TRBJ2-7; a possible D gene is TRBD1 (8 bases). The length of the CDR3 is 14 residues. V was pared by 4 bases and J by 2 bases, with 12 bases between. The germline V gene has CDR1 SGHTA and CDR2 FQGNSA. The CDR3 DNA reads as TGTGCCAGCAGCTACAGGGGGGGAACCTACGAGCAGTACTTC. It codes for CASSYRGGTYEQYF.

V and J are TRBV19 and TRBJ1-1; D might be TRBD1 (6 bases). The CDR3 length is 13 residues. Trimming took 6 bases from V and 4 from J, leaving 12 bases between them. The V gene's germline CDR1 is LNHDA and CDR2 SQIVND (reference sequence). The CDR3 spells CASRRGLGTEAFF. Written as DNA, the CDR3 is TGTGCCAGTAGAAGGGGGTTGGGCACTGAAGCTTTCTTT.

The chain links TRBV9 to TRBJ2-7, with a tentative D call TRBD2 (6 bases). The CDR3 covers 15 residues. With 2 bases removed from V and 1 base from J, the gap between germline ends came to 13 bases. Per germline, CDR1 SGDLS and CDR2 YYNGEE. CDR3 nucleotide sequence: TGTGCCAGCAGCGTCAACACGGGAGTGTCCTACGAGCAGTACTTC. Translating it yields CASSVNTGVSYEQYF.

This chain links TRBV6-5 with TRBJ2-7, with TRBD2 matching over 12 bases. The CDR3 sequence is 14 residues long. Per germline, CDR1 MNHEY and CDR2 SVGAGI. Unmatched junction bases numbered 8, after V lost 7 bases and J lost 7 bases. DNA of the CDR3: TGTGCCAGCAAGATGACTAGCGGGAGTCGGGAGCAGTACTTC. Amino acids: CASKMTSGSREQYF.

A single count supports this clone. The chain employs TRBV5-1 and TRBJ2-7; 7 bases fit TRBD1. The CDR3 contains 16 residues. V shed 1 base, J shed 0 bases, and the junction held 7 bases outside the gene matches. Per germline, CDR1 SGHRS and CDR2 YFSETQ. The CDR3 sequence: CASSLWGPGGSYEQYF. In DNA form, the CDR3 reads TGCGCCAGCAGCTTGTGGGGCCCAGGGGGCTCCTACGAGCAGTACTTC.

The V gene is TRBV19, the J gene TRBJ1-2; 9 bases align to TRBD1. The germline V gene has CDR1 LNHDA and CDR2 SQIVND (reference sequence). The CDR3 spans 16 residues. Trimming cost V 5 bases and J 0 bases; bases outside gene matches: 7. The DNA for the CDR3 is TGTGCCAGTAGTCCTGTGGGGACAGGGACTAACTATGGCTACACCTTC. Translated: CASSPVGTGTNYGYTF.

The CDR3 DNA is TGTGCCAGTAGTATGGGGGGGCTAAACTATGGCTACACCTTC. It encodes CASSMGGLNYGYTF. V and J are TRBV19 and TRBJ1-2; D is perhaps TRBD1 (6 bases). The CDR3 runs 14 residues. The V gene lost 3 bases and the J gene lost 2 bases, with 10 bases spanning the gap. Germline CDR1 and CDR2: LNHDA and SQIVND (reference sequence).

The chain uses TRBV5-1 and TRBJ2-4; the match to TRBD2 covers 9 bases. CDR3 size: 15 residues. CDR1 and CDR2 (germline): SGHRS, YFSETQ. Trimming removed 4 bases from V and 0 bases from J; junction bases left unmatched: 2. This CDR3 reads CASSAGGQAKNIQYF. The CDR3 DNA sequence: TGCGCCAGCAGCGCGGGGGGGCAAGCCAAAAACATTCAGTACTTC.

The CDR3 protein is CASSGTRGPGGEQFF. The CDR3 DNA follows: TGTGCCAGCTCAGGGACTAGAGGACCCGGCGGTGAGCAGTTCTTC. The genes are TRBV18 and TRBJ2-1, with 8 bases fitting TRBD2. The ends lost 5 bases at V and 9 bases at J; junction bases unmatched: 12. CDR1 and CDR2 from the germline V gene are KGHSH and LQKENI. CDR3 length: 15 amino acids.

The genes are TRBV27 and TRBJ1-1, with D tentatively TRBD1 (6 bases). Germline V lookup: CDR1 MNHEY, CDR2 SMNVEV (reference sequence). This CDR3 has 15 amino acids. V lost 5 bases, J lost 4 bases, and 17 bases lay in between. CDR3 nucleotide sequence: TGTGCCAGCAGTGCCAATCAGGGCAGGGGCACTGAAGCTTTCTTT. Protein product: CASSANQGRGTEAFF.

V gene TRBV7-3 combines with J gene TRBJ2-2; 10 bases fit TRBD2. From germline, CDR1 is SGHTA and CDR2 FQGTGA. CDR3 size: 16 residues. The trim removed 4 bases at V and 2 bases at J, leaving 4 bases unmatched. DNA for the CDR3: TGTGCCAGCAGCTCCGGGACTAGCGTCAACACCGGGGAGCTGTTTTTT. Translated: CASSSGTSVNTGELFF. The whole variable domain, filled in from reference TRBV7-3 and TRBJ2-2, reads GAGVSQTPSNKVTEKGKYVELRCDPISGHTALYWYRQSLGQGPEFLIYFQGTGAADDSGLPNDRFFAVRPEGSVSTLKIQRTERGDSAVYLCASSSGTSVNTGELFFGEGSRLTVL.

This CDR3 is CASRASRGANEKLFF. CDR3 in DNA: TGTGCCAGCAGGGCAAGCCGGGGGGCTAATGAAAAACTGTTTTTT. The V and J genes are TRBV6-5 and TRBJ1-4; D possibly corresponds to TRBD1 (5 bases). CDR3 length: 15 amino acids. From germline, CDR1 is MNHEY and CDR2 SVGAGI. V was pared by 6 bases and J by 3 bases, with 14 bases between.

The CDR3 DNA reads TGCGCCAGCAGCGCGGGGACAGGGCGCCACTCTGGGGCCAACGTCCTGACTTTC. Its translation is CASSAGTGRHSGANVLTF. The rearrangement uses TRBV5-1 and TRBJ2-6, with 9 bases matching TRBD1. Trimming removed 4 bases from V and 0 bases from J; junction bases left unmatched: 8. This CDR3 has 18 amino acids. Germline V CDR1 and CDR2: SGHRS, YFSETQ. The variable domain in full, with the rest retrieved from reference TRBV5-1 and TRBJ2-6, is KAGVTQTPRYLIKTRGQQVTLSCSPISGHRSVSWYQQTPGQGLQFLFEYFSETQRNKGNFPGRFSGRQFSNSRSEMNVSTLELGDSALYLCASSAGTGRHSGANVLTFGAGSRLTVL.

The chain joins TRBV5-5 to TRBJ1-2; TRBD1 might be the D (6 bases). This CDR3 region has 14 residues. Germline V gene data show CDR1 as SGHKS and CDR2 as YYEKEE (reference sequence). Trimming stripped 1 base from V and 6 bases from J, with 13 bases between. The CDR3 loop is CASSLLAGVHGYTF. For the CDR3, the DNA is TGTGCCAGCAGCTTGTTGGCAGGGGTCCATGGCTACACCTTC.

In this sample, this clone turned up a few times. The chain combines TRBV5-1 with TRBJ2-3, with 10 bases aligning to TRBD2. Trimming took 7 bases from V and 3 from J; bases not matched to a gene: 17. The length of the CDR3 is 18 residues. CDR1 and CDR2 (germline): SGHRS, YFSETQ. In DNA, the CDR3 is TGCGCCAGCGCCCCGGCCAGCGGGAGGGCCCAGGTTACAGATACGCAGTATTTT. Its translation: CASAPASGRAQVTDTQYF.

This clone was seen once. The V call is TRBV6-4, the J call TRBJ2-2, with 8 positions matching TRBD2. The CDR3 spans 17 residues. The germline gives CDR1 MRHNA, CDR2 SNTAGT. V trimming: 0 bases; J trimming: 0 bases; junction bases outside the gene matches: 3. CDR3 region: CASSDSPGGSNTGELFF. The DNA of the CDR3 is TGTGCCAGCAGTGACTCCCCGGGGGGGTCGAACACCGGGGAGCTGTTTTTT.

This chain connects TRBV7-8 to TRBJ2-7; TRBD2 matches 8 bases. Germline CDR1 and CDR2: SGHVS and FQNEAQ. The V segment lost 1 base and the J segment 2 bases; nucleotides outside the gene matches: 4. The CDR3 loop spans 15 amino acids. The CDR3 protein is CASSLGIAGTYEQYF. The CDR3 coding sequence is TGTGCCAGCAGCTTAGGGATAGCGGGAACCTACGAGCAGTACTTC.

This clone was detected only once. This chain links TRBV3-1 (or the pseudogene TRBV3-2) with TRBJ2-5; 11 bases are shared with TRBD2. The V gene's germline CDR1 is LGHDT and CDR2 YNNKEL (reference sequence). The CDR3 is 18 residues long. Trimming cost V 1 base and J 1 base; bases outside gene matches: 8. The CDR3 coding sequence is TGTGCCAGCAGCCAAGTGCTAGCGGGAGGTAAATCCCAAGAGACCCAGTACTTC. Its translation is CASSQVLAGGKSQETQYF.